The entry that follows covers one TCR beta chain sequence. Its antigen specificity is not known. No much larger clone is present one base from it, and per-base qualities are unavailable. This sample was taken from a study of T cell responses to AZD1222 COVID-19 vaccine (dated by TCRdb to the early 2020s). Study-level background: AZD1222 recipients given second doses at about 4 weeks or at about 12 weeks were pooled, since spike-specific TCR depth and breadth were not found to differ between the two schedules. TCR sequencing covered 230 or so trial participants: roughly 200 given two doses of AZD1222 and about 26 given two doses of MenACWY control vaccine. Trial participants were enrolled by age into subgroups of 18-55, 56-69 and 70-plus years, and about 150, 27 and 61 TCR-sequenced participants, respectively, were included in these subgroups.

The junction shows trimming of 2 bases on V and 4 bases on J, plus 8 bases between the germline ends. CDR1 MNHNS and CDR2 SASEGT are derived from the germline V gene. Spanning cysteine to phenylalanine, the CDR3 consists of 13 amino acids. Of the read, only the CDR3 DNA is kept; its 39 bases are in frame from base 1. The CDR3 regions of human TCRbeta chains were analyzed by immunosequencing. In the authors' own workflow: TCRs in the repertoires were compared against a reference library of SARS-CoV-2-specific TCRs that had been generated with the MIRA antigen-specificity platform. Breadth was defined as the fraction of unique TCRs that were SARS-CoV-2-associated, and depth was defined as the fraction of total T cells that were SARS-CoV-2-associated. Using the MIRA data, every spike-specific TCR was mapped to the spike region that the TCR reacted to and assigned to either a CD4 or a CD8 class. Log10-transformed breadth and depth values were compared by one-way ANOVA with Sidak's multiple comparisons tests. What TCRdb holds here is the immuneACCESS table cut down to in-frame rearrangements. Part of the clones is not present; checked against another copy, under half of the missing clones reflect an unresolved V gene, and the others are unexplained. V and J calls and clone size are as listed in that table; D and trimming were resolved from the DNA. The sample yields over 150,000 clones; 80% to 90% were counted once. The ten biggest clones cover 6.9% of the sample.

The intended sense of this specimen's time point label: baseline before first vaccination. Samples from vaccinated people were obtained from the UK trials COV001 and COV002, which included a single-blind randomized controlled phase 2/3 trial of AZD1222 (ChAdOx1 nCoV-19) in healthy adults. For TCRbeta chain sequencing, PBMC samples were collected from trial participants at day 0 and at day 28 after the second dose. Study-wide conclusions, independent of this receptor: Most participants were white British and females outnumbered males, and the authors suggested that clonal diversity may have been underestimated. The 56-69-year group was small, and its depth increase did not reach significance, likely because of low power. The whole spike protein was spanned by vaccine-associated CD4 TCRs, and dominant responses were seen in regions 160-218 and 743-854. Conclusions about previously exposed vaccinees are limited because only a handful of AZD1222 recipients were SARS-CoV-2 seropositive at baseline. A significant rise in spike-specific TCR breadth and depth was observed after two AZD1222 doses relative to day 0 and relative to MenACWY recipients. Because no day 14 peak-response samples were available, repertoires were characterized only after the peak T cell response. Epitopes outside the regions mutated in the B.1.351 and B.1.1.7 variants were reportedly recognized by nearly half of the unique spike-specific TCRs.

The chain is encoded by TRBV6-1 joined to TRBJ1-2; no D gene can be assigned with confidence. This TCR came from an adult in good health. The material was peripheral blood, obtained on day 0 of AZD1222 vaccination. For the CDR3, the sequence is CASSEQVGYGYTF. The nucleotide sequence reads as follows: TGTGCCAGCAGTGAACAGGTTGGCTATGGCTACACCTTC.